This TCR beta chain appears in the sequencing data of a study of T cells in Graves' hyperthyroidism and ophthalmopathy. Amplified TCR beta CDR3 regions derived from RNA transcripts. HTBI primers drove first-round RT-PCR of the TCR CDR3. MiXCR was run by TCRdb on the multiplex PCR reads, yielding one entry per CDR3 protein. The sample yields under 350,000 distinct CDR3 sequences, roughly 18% seen once. In its sample, this clonotype was seen a few times. What was sequenced was blood. The sequence was collected from a woman aged 45-59 years with Graves' hyperthyroidism.

CDR3 in amino acids: CASTDRGHAQYF. In nucleotides, the CDR3 is TGTGCCAGCACGGACAGGGGGCACGCGCAGTACTTC. The chain couples TRBV3-1 to TRBJ2-7; the match to TRBD1 covers 11 bases. V lost 7 bases to trimming and J lost 9 bases; unmatched junction nucleotides: 5. The V gene's germline CDR1 is LGHDT and CDR2 YNNKEL (reference sequence). The CDR3 has 12 residues.